The clone carrying this TCR beta chain has more than one count but fewer than ten. The data belong to a study of blood T cell repertoires in COVID-19. On the study more broadly: Donors in the United States, Italy and Spain gave samples during acute or convalescent COVID-19. PBMCs, B-cell-depleted T cells, or T cells were the source of the cDNA or gDNA that made up the material.

Germline CDR1 reads MNHEY; CDR2 reads SMNVEV (reference sequence). Trimming took 4 bases from V and 5 from J, leaving 18 bases between them. The CDR3 spans 15 residues. As processed by the authors: Amplification of reference gene primers provided the estimated nucleated cell counts. Clones were sequenced by immunoSEQ multiplex PCR, and TCRdb holds only the in-frame ones, with some missing. That table supplies the V and J calls and clone size; D and trimming were determined from the DNA. The table has about 200,000 clones, approximately 82% seen once; the top ten hold about an eighth. The origin of this receptor is a woman in her 40s with acute or convalescent COVID-19. Specimen: peripheral blood. This chain connects TRBV27 to TRBJ2-7; unclear D gene. In DNA form, the CDR3 reads TGTGCCAGCAGTTCAGGTCAGGCGTCCGGCGACGAGCAGTACTTC. This gives the protein CASSSGQASGDEQYF.